The following is a T cell receptor (beta chain) sequence with its context. These data are taken from a study of technical replicates of blood from several donors. The V end lost 5 bases, the J end lost 7 bases, and 14 bases lay between the germline ends. CDR1 is MNHEY, CDR2 SVGAGI, per germline. The CDR3 loop spans 13 amino acids. TCRdb's copy holds only in-frame clones and misses some; the assay was immunoSEQ multiplex PCR. The sample records tens of thousands of clones, just under 95% being singletons. The chain joins TRBV6-5 to TRBJ1-2; possible D gene TRBD1, 6 bases. The material sequenced was T cells isolated from PBMCs. The clonotype originates from a human donor in good health. The CDR3 coding sequence is TGTGCCAGCAGTCAGACAGGTGTGACTGGCTACACCTTC. Translated: CASSQTGVTGYTF.